This T cell receptor beta chain was retrieved from a study of T cells after yellow fever vaccination. The overall study: With SMART-Seq v4 Ultra Low Input, the fractions containing low cell numbers were prepared.

In making TCR cDNA, 5'RACE template switching added a universal primer site and UMIs to it. Using its own MiXCR run on the 5' RACE reads, TCRdb lists one record per CDR3 protein. The sample shows 620,000 or so distinct CDR3 sequences, 17% of them seen only once. Study-level points and caveats: The study re-detected most primary-vaccination clones after the booster (roughly 95% CD4, just over 85% CD8).

In regard to this clonotype: What it recognizes is unknown.

Germline V lookup: CDR1 SGHRS, CDR2 YFSETQ. This CDR3 spans 15 amino acids. Trimming left V 6 bases short and J 0 bases short, with 10 bases between. This TCR came from a man between 18 and 35 years old who received the YFV17D yellow fever vaccine. The material sequenced was PBMCs, taken 5 days after the first yellow fever vaccination. V and J are TRBV5-1 and TRBJ2-6; unclear D gene. CDR3 sequence (DNA): TGCGCCAGCATGAAAATGGCCTCTGGGGCCAACGTCCTGACTTTC. Protein product: CASMKMASGANVLTF.